The source of this T cell receptor (beta chain) is a study of T-cell memory formation after mild COVID-19. Study-wide background: Among the donors, TCR clusters were largely specific to each donor.

From germline, CDR1 is LGHNA and CDR2 YNFKEQ. V lost 0 bases and J lost 7, with 13 bases in between. The CDR3 covers 15 residues. TCRdb reprocessed the 5' RACE reads via MiXCR and lists one record per CDR3 protein. The profile shows about 600,000 distinct CDR3 sequences, 20% to 25% of them singletons. Sequencing was carried out using PBMCs or a T cell subset sorted from them (not recorded which). The origin of this receptor is an adult woman who had mild COVID-19 (a few samples of this study predate the infection). Cell type and time point are not known. The V call is TRBV4-2, the J call TRBJ1-5, with D possibly TRBD1 on 5 matching bases. The CDR3 DNA reads as TGTGCCAGCAGCCAAGATAGGGCAGGGAAACAGCCCCAGCATTTT. Encoded protein: CASSQDRAGKQPQHF.